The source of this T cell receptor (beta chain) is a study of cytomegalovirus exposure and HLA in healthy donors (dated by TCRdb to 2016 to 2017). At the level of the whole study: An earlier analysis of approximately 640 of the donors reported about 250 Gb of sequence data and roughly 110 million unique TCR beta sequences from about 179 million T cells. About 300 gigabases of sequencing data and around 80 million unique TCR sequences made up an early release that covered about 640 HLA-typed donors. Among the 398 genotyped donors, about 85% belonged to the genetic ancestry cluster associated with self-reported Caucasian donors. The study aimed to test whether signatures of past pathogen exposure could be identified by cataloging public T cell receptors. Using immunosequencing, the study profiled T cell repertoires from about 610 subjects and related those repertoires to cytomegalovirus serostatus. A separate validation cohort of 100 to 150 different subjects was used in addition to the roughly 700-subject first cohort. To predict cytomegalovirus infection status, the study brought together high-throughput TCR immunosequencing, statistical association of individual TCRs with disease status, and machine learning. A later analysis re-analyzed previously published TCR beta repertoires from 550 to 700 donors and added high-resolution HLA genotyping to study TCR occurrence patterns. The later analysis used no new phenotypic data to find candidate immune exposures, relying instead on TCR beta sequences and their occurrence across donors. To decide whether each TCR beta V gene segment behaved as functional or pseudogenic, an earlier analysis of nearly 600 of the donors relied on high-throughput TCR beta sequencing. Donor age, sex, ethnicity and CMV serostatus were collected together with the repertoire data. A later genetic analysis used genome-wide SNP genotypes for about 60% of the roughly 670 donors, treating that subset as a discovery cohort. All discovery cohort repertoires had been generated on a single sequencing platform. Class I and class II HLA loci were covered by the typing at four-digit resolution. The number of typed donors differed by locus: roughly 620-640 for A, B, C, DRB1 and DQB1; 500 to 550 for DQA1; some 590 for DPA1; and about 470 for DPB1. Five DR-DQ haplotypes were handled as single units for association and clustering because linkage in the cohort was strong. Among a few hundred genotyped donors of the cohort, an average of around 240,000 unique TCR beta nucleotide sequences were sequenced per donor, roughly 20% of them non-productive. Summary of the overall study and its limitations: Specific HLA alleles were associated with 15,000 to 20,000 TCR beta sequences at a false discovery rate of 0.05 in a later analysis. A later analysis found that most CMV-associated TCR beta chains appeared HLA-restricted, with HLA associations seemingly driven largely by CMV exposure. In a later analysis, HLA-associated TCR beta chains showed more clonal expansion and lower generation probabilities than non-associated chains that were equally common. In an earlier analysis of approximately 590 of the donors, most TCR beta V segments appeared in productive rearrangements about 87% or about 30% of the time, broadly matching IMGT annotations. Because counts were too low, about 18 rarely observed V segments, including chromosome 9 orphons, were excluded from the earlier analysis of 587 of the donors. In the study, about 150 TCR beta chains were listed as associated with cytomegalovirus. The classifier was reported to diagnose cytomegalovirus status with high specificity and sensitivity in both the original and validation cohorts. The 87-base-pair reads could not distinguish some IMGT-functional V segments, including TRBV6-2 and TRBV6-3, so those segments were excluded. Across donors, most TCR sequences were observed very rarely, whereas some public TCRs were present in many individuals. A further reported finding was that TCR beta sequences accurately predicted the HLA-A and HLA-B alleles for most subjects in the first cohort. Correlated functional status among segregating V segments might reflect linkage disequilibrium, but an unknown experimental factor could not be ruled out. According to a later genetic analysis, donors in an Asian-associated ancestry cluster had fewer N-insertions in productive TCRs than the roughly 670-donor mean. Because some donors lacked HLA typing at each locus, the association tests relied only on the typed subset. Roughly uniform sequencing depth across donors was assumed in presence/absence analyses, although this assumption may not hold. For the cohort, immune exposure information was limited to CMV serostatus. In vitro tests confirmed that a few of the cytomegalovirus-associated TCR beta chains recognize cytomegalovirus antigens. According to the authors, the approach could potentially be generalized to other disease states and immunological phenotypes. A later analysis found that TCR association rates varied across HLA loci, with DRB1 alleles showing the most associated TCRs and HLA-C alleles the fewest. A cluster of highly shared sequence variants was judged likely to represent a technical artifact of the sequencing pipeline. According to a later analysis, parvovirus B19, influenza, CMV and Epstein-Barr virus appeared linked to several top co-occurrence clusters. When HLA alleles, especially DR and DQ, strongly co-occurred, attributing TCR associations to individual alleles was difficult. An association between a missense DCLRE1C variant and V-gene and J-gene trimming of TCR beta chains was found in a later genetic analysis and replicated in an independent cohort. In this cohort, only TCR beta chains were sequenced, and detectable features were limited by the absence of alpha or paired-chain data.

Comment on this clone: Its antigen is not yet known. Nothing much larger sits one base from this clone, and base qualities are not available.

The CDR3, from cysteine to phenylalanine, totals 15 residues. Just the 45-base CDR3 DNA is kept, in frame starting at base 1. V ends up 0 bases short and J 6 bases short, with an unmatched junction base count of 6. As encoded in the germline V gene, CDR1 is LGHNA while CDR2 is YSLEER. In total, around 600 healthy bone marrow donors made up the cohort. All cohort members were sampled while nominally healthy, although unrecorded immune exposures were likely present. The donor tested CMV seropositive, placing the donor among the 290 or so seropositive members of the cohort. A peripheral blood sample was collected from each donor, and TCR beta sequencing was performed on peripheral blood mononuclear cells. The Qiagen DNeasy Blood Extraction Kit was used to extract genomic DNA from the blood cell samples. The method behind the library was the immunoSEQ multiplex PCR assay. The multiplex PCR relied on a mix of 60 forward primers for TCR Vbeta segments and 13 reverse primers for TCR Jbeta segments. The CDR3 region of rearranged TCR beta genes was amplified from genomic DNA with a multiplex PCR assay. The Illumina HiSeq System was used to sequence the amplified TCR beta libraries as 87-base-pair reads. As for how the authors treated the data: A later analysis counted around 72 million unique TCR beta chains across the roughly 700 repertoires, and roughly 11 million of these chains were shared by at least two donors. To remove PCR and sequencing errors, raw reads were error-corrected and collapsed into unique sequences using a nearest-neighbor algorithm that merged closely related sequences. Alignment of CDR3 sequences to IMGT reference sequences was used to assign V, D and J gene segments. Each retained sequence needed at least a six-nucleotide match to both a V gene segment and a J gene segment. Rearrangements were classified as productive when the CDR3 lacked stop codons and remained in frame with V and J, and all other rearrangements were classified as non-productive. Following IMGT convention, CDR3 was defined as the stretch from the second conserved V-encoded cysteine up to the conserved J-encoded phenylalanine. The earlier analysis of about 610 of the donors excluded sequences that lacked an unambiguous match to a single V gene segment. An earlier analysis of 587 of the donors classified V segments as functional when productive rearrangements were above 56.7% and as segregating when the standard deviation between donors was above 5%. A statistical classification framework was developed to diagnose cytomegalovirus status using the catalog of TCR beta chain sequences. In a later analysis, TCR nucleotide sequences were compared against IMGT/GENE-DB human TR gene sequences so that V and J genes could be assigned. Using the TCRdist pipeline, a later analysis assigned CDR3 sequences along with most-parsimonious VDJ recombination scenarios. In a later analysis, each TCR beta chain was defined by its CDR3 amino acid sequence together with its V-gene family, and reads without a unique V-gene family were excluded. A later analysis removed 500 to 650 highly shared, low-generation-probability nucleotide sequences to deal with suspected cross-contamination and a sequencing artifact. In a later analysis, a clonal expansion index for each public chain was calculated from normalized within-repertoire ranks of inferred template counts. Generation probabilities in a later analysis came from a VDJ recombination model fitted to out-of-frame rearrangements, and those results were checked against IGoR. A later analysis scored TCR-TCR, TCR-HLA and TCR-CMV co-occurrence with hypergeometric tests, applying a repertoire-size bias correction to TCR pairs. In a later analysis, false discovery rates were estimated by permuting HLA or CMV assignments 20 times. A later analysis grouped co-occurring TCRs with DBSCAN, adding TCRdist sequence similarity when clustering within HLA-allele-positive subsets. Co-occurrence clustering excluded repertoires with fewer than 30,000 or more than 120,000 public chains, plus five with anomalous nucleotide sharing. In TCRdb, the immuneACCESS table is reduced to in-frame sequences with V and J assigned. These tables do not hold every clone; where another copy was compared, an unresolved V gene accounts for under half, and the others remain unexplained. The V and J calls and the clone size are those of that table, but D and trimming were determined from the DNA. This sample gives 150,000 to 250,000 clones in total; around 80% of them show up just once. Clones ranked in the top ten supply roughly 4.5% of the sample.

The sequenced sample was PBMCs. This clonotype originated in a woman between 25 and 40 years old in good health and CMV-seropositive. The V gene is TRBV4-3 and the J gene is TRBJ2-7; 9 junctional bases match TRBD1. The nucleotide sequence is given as TGCGCCAGCAGCCAAGATAGAACAGGGGGCCGCGAGCAGTACTTC. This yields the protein CASSQDRTGGREQYF.